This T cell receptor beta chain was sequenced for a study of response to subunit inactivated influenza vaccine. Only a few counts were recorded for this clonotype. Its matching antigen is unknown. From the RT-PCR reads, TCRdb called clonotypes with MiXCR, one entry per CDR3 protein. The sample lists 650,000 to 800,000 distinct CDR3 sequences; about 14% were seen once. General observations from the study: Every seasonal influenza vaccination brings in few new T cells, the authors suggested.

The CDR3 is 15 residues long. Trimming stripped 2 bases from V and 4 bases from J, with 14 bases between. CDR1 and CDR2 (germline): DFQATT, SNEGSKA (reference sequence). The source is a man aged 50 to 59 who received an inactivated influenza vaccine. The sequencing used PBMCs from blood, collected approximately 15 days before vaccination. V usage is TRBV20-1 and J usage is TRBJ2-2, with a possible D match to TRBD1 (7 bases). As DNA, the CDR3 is TGCAGTGCTAGAATCCGACAGGGAGGCACCGGGGAGCTGTTTTTT. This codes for CSARIRQGGTGELFF.